The next 32 T cell receptor beta chains were all read from a single sample in a study of cytomegalovirus exposure and HLA in healthy donors. Measured with immunoSEQ multiplex PCR; TCRdb has only the in-frame clones, and not every one. Among 120,000 or so clones listed, around 89% were seen once. The sequencing input was PBMCs. These receptors originate from a man between 18 and 29 years old in good health and CMV-seronegative.

The chain combines TRBV6-5 with TRBJ2-7, with 7 bases aligning to TRBD1. V lost 0 bases, J lost 5 bases, and 7 bases stayed unmatched. This CDR3 has 15 residues. The germline V gene encodes CDR1 MNHEY and CDR2 SVGAGI. The CDR3, as DNA: TGTGCCAGCAGTTACTCGCGAGGGGGCAGAGACGAGCAGTACTTC. Encoded protein: CASSYSRGGRDEQYF.

This clone was seen a handful of times. V gene TRBV27 combines with J gene TRBJ1-2; TRBD1 aligns across 11 bases. V lost 2 bases and J lost 5; bases outside the gene matches: 4. Germline V gene sequence: CDR1 MNHEY, CDR2 SMNVEV (reference sequence). The CDR3 consists of 15 residues. The CDR3 here is CASSLGQGAMYGYTF. CDR3 DNA: TGTGCCAGCAGTTTAGGACAGGGGGCGATGTATGGCTACACCTTC.

The chain is built from TRBV4-3 and TRBJ2-7; maybe TRBD1 (5 bases). CDR1 is LGHNA and CDR2 is YSLEER in the germline V gene. Deletions cut 1 base from V and 2 bases from J, with 15 bases between. This CDR3 spans 16 amino acids. CDR3 nucleotide sequence: TGCGCCAGCAGCCAAGGTCTCGACAGCCAAACCTACGAGCAGTACTTC. Amino acid sequence: CASSQGLDSQTYEQYF.

The count of this clone is one. The genes are TRBV27 and TRBJ2-3, with 9 bases lining up with TRBD2. CDR1 MNHEY and CDR2 SMNVEV come from the germline V gene (reference sequence). The V segment lost 6 bases and the J segment 5 bases; nucleotides outside the gene matches: 12. This CDR3 spans 16 amino acids. DNA for the CDR3: TGTGCCAGCAGACTATCGGGACTAGCTATAGGAGATACGCAGTATTTT. The encoded protein is CASRLSGLAIGDTQYF.

V and J are TRBV6-5 and TRBJ2-3; no definite D call. CDR1 and CDR2 (germline): MNHEY, SVGAGI. The CDR3 is made up of 11 amino acids. Trimming left V 9 bases short and J 0 bases short, with 4 bases between. This chain's CDR3 is CASLSTDTQYF. CDR3 bases: TGTGCCAGTCTTAGCACAGATACGCAGTATTTT.

The chain recombines TRBV11-2 with TRBJ1-1; D ambiguous. CDR1 is SGHAT, CDR2 FQNNGV, per germline. V lost 4 bases, J lost 0 bases, and 9 bases lay in between. The CDR3 consists of 14 residues. For the CDR3, the DNA is TGTGCCAGCAGCTCCGGTGCGGTGAACACTGAAGCTTTCTTT. As protein: CASSSGAVNTEAFF.

The chain has TRBV2 and TRBJ2-1; 7 nucleotides line up with TRBD1. In germline, CDR1 is SNHLY, CDR2 FYNNEI. The CDR3 consists of 16 residues. With 6 bases clipped from V and 4 bases from J, the junction kept 12 bases outside the gene matches. The CDR3 sequence is CASSQTQGQLYNEQFF. The DNA for the CDR3 is TGTGCCAGCAGCCAAACCCAGGGACAGTTATACAATGAGCAGTTCTTC.

The chain joins TRBV4-3 to TRBJ1-2; 11 nucleotides agree with TRBD1. This CDR3 comprises 17 residues. The junction had 10 bases not matched to a gene; V was cut back by 4 bases and J by 3 bases. Germline V gene sequence: CDR1 LGHNA, CDR2 YSLEER. The CDR3 DNA sequence: TGCGCCAGCAGCCCGAAGAGGACAGGGGGCGGTGACTATGGCTACACCTTC. It is translated as CASSPKRTGGGDYGYTF.

This clone turned up a few times. The chain links TRBV7-2 to TRBJ1-1; D is unclear. V was clipped by 3 bases and J by 5 bases, with 10 bases between them. The CDR3 has 13 residues. CDR1 is SGHTA and CDR2 is FQGNSA in the germline V gene. CDR3 sequence (DNA): TGTGCCAGCAGCTTCCGTCGAGGGACTGAAGCTTTCTTT. It yields the protein CASSFRRGTEAFF.

This chain joins TRBV30 and TRBJ2-1, with D perhaps matching TRBD2 (6 bases). V was trimmed by 5 bases and J by 6 bases, leaving 32 bases between them. This CDR3 contains 19 residues. Germline CDR1 is GTSNPN and CDR2 is SVGIG (reference sequence). The CDR3 is CAWQEFRGGVLSLGNEQFF. The CDR3 nucleotides read TGTGCCTGGCAAGAATTTCGGGGAGGTGTTTTGTCCTTAGGCAATGAGCAGTTCTTC.

This rearrangement joins TRBV5-1 to TRBJ2-7, with 7 bases aligning to TRBD1. The germline V gene encodes CDR1 SGHRS and CDR2 YFSETQ. CDR3 length: 15 amino acids. V was clipped by 4 bases and J by 2 bases; unmatched bases: 9. The CDR3 region has the DNA TGCGCCAGCAGCAACGACAGGGAAAGGACCTACGAGCAGTACTTC. Amino acids: CASSNDRERTYEQYF. The whole variable domain, filled in from reference TRBV5-1 and TRBJ2-7, reads KAGVTQTPRYLIKTRGQQVTLSCSPISGHRSVSWYQQTPGQGLQFLFEYFSETQRNKGNFPGRFSGRQFSNSRSEMNVSTLELGDSALYLCASSNDRERTYEQYFGPGTRLTVT.

The rearrangement links TRBV7-9 to TRBJ1-5; TRBD1 matches 8 bases. CDR1 is SEHNR and CDR2 is FQNEAQ in the germline V gene (reference sequence). J was trimmed by 7 bases and V by 5 bases; bases with no gene match: 10. CDR3 size: 15 residues. CDR3 sequence reads: CASSPWTGSRQPQHF. The CDR3 nucleotides are TGTGCCAGCAGCCCTTGGACAGGGTCTAGGCAGCCCCAGCATTTT.

The V and J genes are TRBV23-1 and TRBJ1-2; perhaps TRBD1 as D (6 bases). TRBV23-1 counts as an open reading frame of uncertain function. This CDR3 spans 13 amino acids. V was pared by 6 bases and J by 3 bases, with 11 bases between. The CDR3 sequence is CASRQGGDYGYTF. The DNA of the CDR3 is TGCGCCAGCAGACAAGGGGGGGACTATGGCTACACCTTC.

V is TRBV11-2 and J is TRBJ2-5, with D hard to call. CDR1 is SGHAT and CDR2 is FQNNGV in the germline V gene. The CDR3 contains 18 residues. Between the trimmed V and J ends, which lost 5 bases and 4 bases, there was a span of 26 bases. CDR3 region: CASSVRFSRVTLVETQYF. DNA of the CDR3: TGTGCCAGCAGCGTTAGGTTTAGCCGGGTTACTTTGGTAGAGACCCAGTACTTC.

The chain is built from TRBV11-2 and TRBJ2-1; TRBD2 aligns across 9 bases. Germline assignment: CDR1 SGHAT and CDR2 FQNNGV. Trimming took 4 bases from V and 7 from J; bases not matched to a gene: 5. This CDR3 comprises 14 residues. The CDR3 region has the DNA TGTGCCAGCAGCTCGCTAGCGGGGTGGAATGAGCAGTTCTTC. Translating it yields CASSSLAGWNEQFF.

The V call is TRBV28, the J call TRBJ1-1, with D possibly TRBD1 on 5 matching bases. CDR3 size: 14 residues. Germline V gene sequence: CDR1 MDHEN, CDR2 SYDVKM. V was cut by 5 bases and J by 5 bases, with 15 bases left in between. CDR3 in DNA: TGTGCCAGCAGTCCCCCAGGGCTGAGTACTGAAGCTTTCTTT. Residues: CASSPPGLSTEAFF.

The J gene is TRBJ2-1, the V gene TRBV7-9; 9 positions match TRBD1. Germline CDR1 and CDR2: SEHNR and FQNEAQ (reference sequence). The V and J ends lost 5 bases and 9 bases, in that order; junction bases with no gene match: 8. CDR3 size: 14 residues. CDR3 coding DNA: TGTGCCAGCAGCCAAACAGGGGGCTGGGGTGAGCAGTTCTTC. Encoded protein: CASSQTGGWGEQFF. Full variable domain (remainder filled in from reference TRBV7-9 and TRBJ2-1): DTGVSQNPRHKITKRGQNVTFRCDPISEHNRLYWYRQTLGQGPEFLTYFQNEAQLEKSRLLSDRFSAERPKGSFSTLEIQRTEQGDSAMYLCASSQTGGWGEQFFGPGTRLTVL.

This chain uses TRBV5-6 with TRBJ1-6; D is unresolved. The ends were cut back, 0 bases at V and 7 bases at J, with 11 bases in the middle. Per the germline V gene, CDR1 is SGHDT and CDR2 is YYEEEE. The CDR3 spans 15 residues. The CDR3 here is CASSLDWHPNSPLHF. CDR3 bases: TGTGCCAGCAGCTTGGATTGGCACCCAAATTCACCCCTCCACTTT. Using reference TRBV5-6 and TRBJ1-6 for the parts outside the CDR3, the full variable domain is DAGVTQSPTHLIKTRGQQVTLRCSPKSGHDTVSWYQQALGQGPQFIFQYYEEEERQRGNFPDRFSGHQFPNYSSELNVNALLLGDSALYLCASSLDWHPNSPLHFGNGTRLTVT.

This chain links TRBV11-2 with TRBJ2-7; tentative D call: TRBD2 (5 bases). There are 13 residues in the CDR3. Looked up from germline, CDR1 is SGHAT and CDR2 is FQNNGV. The germline V and J ends were trimmed by 1 base and 4 bases, with 8 bases remaining between them. CDR3 nucleotides: TGTGCCAGCAGCTTAGGGACTTTTTACGAGCAGTACTTC. It translates to CASSLGTFYEQYF.

In regard to this clone: A read error may account for a junction end that differs from germline. The V and J genes are TRBV6-1 and TRBJ2-3; D call uncertain. This CDR3 contains 11 residues. Per the germline V gene, CDR1 is MNHNS and CDR2 is SASEGT. The CDR3 coding sequence is TGTGCCAGCAGTCAGTTTGACTCTGCGGATTTT. This codes for CASSQFDSADF.

The rearrangement links TRBV2 to TRBJ2-7, with 14 bases matching TRBD2. The CDR3 spans 14 residues. Germline-derived CDR1 and CDR2 are SNHLY and FYNNEI. V shed 5 bases, J shed 6 bases, and the junction held 3 bases outside the gene matches. In DNA, the CDR3 is TGTGCCAGCAGTTCAGGACTAGCGGGAGGCGAGCAGTACTTC. Encoded protein: CASSSGLAGGEQYF.

The genes are TRBV6-5 and TRBJ2-7; maybe TRBD1 (6 bases). The CDR3 sequence is 13 residues long. Germline CDR1 reads MNHEY; CDR2 reads SVGAGI. The V end lost 0 bases, the J end lost 3 bases, and 6 bases lay between the germline ends. The CDR3 bases are TGTGCCAGCAGTTACTCGACAGGCTACGAGCAGTACTTC. This codes for CASSYSTGYEQYF.

The chain uses TRBV5-1 and TRBJ2-2; maybe TRBD1 (6 bases). Germline CDR1 SGHRS, CDR2 YFSETQ. V was pared by 5 bases and J by 2 bases, with 7 bases between. The CDR3 runs to 13 residues. CDR3 in DNA: TGCGCCAGCAGGGGACACAACACCGGGGAGCTGTTTTTT. This codes for CASRGHNTGELFF.

The chain joins TRBV9 to TRBJ1-1; no definite D call. The CDR3 runs to 13 residues. Per the germline V gene, CDR1 is SGDLS and CDR2 is YYNGEE. V shed 0 bases and J shed 2 bases, with 5 bases lying between them. DNA for the CDR3: TGTGCCAGCAGCGTAGTCCCTAACACTGAAGCTTTCTTT. Translation gives CASSVVPNTEAFF.

This chain joins TRBV6-5 and TRBJ2-7, with 8 bases fitting TRBD2. This CDR3 region has 14 residues. Germline values: CDR1 MNHEY, CDR2 SVGAGI. Trimming cost V 5 bases and J 2 bases; bases outside gene matches: 5. The CDR3 region has the DNA TGTGCCAGCAGTGAGAGCGGGGGCCCCTACGAGCAGTACTTC. Protein: CASSESGGPYEQYF.

The gene calls are TRBV5-1 and TRBJ1-4, with TRBD1 as a possible D gene (6 bases). Germline V gene sequence: CDR1 SGHRS, CDR2 YFSETQ. The CDR3 has 18 residues. Trimming took off 4 bases at V and 5 bases at J, with 24 bases between the two ends. The CDR3 DNA sequence: TGCGCCAGCAGCCGATCAATGCGGGGGGCCGGAAGAAATGAAAAACTGTTTTTT. Amino acids: CASSRSMRGAGRNEKLFF.

The chain recombines TRBV28 with TRBJ2-7; tentatively, D is TRBD2 (5 bases). Germline values: CDR1 MDHEN, CDR2 SYDVKM. V shed 7 bases and J shed 5 bases, with 15 bases lying between them. The CDR3 loop spans 13 amino acids. Here the CDR3 reads CASMTSRGDEQYF. The CDR3 DNA follows: TGTGCCAGCATGACCTCCCGGGGTGACGAGCAGTACTTC.

The chain uses TRBV2 and TRBJ1-1; D call uncertain. The CDR3 covers 15 residues. The V gene's germline CDR1 is SNHLY and CDR2 FYNNEI. Trimming took off 2 bases at V and 0 bases at J, with 10 bases between the two ends. The CDR3 spells CASSESGVMNTEAFF. As DNA, the CDR3 is TGTGCCAGCAGTGAATCCGGAGTCATGAACACTGAAGCTTTCTTT.

The chain joins TRBV10-3 to TRBJ2-1; D gene unclear. The V end was cut by 3 bases, the J end by 1 base, with 10 bases between. The CDR3 is 15 amino acids. Germline CDR1 is ENHRY and CDR2 is SYGVKD. CDR3 in amino acids: CAISESRQSYNEQFF. CDR3 bases: TGTGCCATCAGTGAATCTCGACAATCCTACAATGAGCAGTTCTTC.

The rearrangement uses TRBV5-1 and TRBJ1-3; 8 nucleotides match TRBD1. This CDR3 has 16 amino acids. The J segment lost 1 base and the V segment lost 4 bases, leaving 7 bases of the junction unmatched. Germline-derived CDR1 and CDR2 are SGHRS and YFSETQ. Here the CDR3 DNA reads TGCGCCAGCAGCATGGACAGGGCCTATTCTGGAAACACCATATATTTT. As protein: CASSMDRAYSGNTIYF.

This chain joins TRBV28 and TRBJ1-5; 10 bases map to TRBD1. J was trimmed by 4 bases and V by 5 bases; bases with no gene match: 8. CDR3 length equals 16 residues. Germline loops: CDR1 MDHEN, CDR2 SYDVKM. In nucleotides, the CDR3 is TGTGCCAGCAGTGGGACCGGGACAGGGGTAAATCAGCCCCAGCATTTT. This translates into CASSGTGTGVNQPQHF.

V and J are TRBV7-2 and TRBJ1-3; D remains unclear. The CDR3 has 14 amino acids. Trimming shortened V by 3 bases and J by 3 bases, and 9 bases separated the two germline ends. Germline V gene sequence: CDR1 SGHTA, CDR2 FQGNSA. This CDR3 is CASSFGGSGNTIYF. DNA for the CDR3: TGTGCCAGCAGCTTCGGCGGAAGTGGAAACACCATATATTTT.